A selection of T cell receptor beta chains follows, all from one sample in a study of blood T cell repertoires in COVID-19. The method was immunoSEQ multiplex PCR; TCRdb's version includes in-frame clones alone and lacks a portion of them. Of 100,000 to 150,000 clones in the sample, approximately 84% were seen once. Specimen: peripheral blood. Receptors originate from a woman aged 80 or over with acute or convalescent COVID-19. Both conserved end residues are part of each CDR3. Each record gives: clone size, D gene, V gene, J gene, CDR3 DNA, CDR3 protein. The D gene is left open where the match is weak. The size field is filled for only some rows; it gives once, few, many or a size class.

-,TRBD1,TRBV18,TRBJ1-5,TGTGCCAGCTCACCGGACAGGGGTGATCAGCCCCAGCATTTT,CASSPDRGDQPQHF
-,TRBD2,TRBV24-1,TRBJ2-3,TGTGCCACCAGTGACTCTAGCGGGAGGGCAGATACGCAGTATTTT,CATSDSSGRADTQYF
-,TRBD2,TRBV3-1/TRBV3-2,TRBJ2-3,TGTGCCAGCAGCCAAAAAGGCATGGGACTAGCGGGGGATACGCAGTATTTT,CASSQKGMGLAGDTQYF
-,TRBD2,TRBV15,TRBJ2-1,TGTGCCACCAGCAGAGGGGGACTAGCGGGGGGCAATGAGCAGTTCTTC,CATSRGGLAGGNEQFF
-,TRBD1,TRBV2,TRBJ1-6,TGTGCCAGCACCTACGACAGGGTAATCAATAATTCACCCCTCCACTTT,CASTYDRVINNSPLHF
-,TRBD1,TRBV19,TRBJ1-4,TGTGCCAGTAGTACGCCCACCGGGACAGGCGCTGAAAAACTGTTTTTT,CASSTPTGTGAEKLFF
-,TRBD1,TRBV6-4,TRBJ1-2,TGTGCCAGCAGCCCACAGGGGAGGTATGGCTACACCTTC,CASSPQGRYGYTF
-,-,TRBV2,TRBJ1-5,TGTGCCAGCAGTGATAATGGGGGGAAGCCCCAGCATTTT,CASSDNGGKPQHF
-,TRBD1,TRBV6-5,TRBJ1-2,TGTGCCAGCAGTTACGCCGACAGGGGAAGGGGCTACACCTTC,CASSYADRGRGYTF
-,-,TRBV30,TRBJ2-3,TGTGCCTGGAGTGAGCCTCGCACAGATACGCAGTATTTT,CAWSEPRTDTQYF
-,TRBD1,TRBV4-1,TRBJ1-1,TGCGCCAGCAGCCGCGCTGGGACAGTCAACACTGAAGCTTTCTTT,CASSRAGTVNTEAFF
-,-,TRBV11-2,TRBJ2-1,TGTGCCAGCAGCTCGAAGTTGGCTCTTTCATACAATGAGCAGTTCTTC,CASSSKLALSYNEQFF
-,-,TRBV24-1,TRBJ2-2,TGTGCCACCAGTGATTCCGGGACAAACACCGGGGAGCTGTTTTTT,CATSDSGTNTGELFF
once,TRBD1,TRBV6-2/TRBV6-3,TRBJ2-4,TGTGCCAGCAGGCCTACAGCGAGGGGGCTCAAAAACATTCAGTACTTC,CASRPTARGLKNIQYF
few,-,TRBV6-5,TRBJ2-2,TGTGCCAGCAGCCCAACTACAGGGAACACCGGGGAGCTGTTTTTT,CASSPTTGNTGELFF
-,TRBD2,TRBV7-9,TRBJ2-1,TGTGCCAGCAGCTTAGTCGGGGGGGCCAATGAGCAGTTCTTC,CASSLVGGANEQFF
once,-,TRBV7-2,TRBJ2-5,TGTGCCAGCAGCTTAGGACTGTACCAAGAGACCCAGTACTTC,CASSLGLYQETQYF
once,TRBD2,TRBV19,TRBJ2-4,TGTGCCAGTTGGTCCCTACTAGCGGGGGGGCAAACCAAAAACATTCAGTACTTC,CASWSLLAGGQTKNIQYF
-,-,TRBV10-3,TRBJ2-5,TGTGCCATCAGTGAGAACCCCCGGGACCAAGAGACCCAGTACTTC,CAISENPRDQETQYF
few,-,TRBV11-2,TRBJ1-5,TGTGCCAGCAGCCTGAACCCGGGAGGGACATTTGCCCAGCATTTT,CASSLNPGGTFAQHF
-,-,TRBV12-5,TRBJ2-5,TGTGCTAGTGGTTTGCAACAAATACAGGGACAACAAGAGACCCAGTACTTC,CASGLQQIQGQQETQYF
-,-,TRBV9,TRBJ1-3,TGTGCCAGCAGCGCCGGATCAGGGGTTCTTGGAAACACCATATATTTT,CASSAGSGVLGNTIYF
-,-,TRBV7-7,TRBJ2-7,TGTGCTAGCAGCCCCGGTAGGGGACAAGCCTACGAGCAGTACTTC,CASSPGRGQAYEQYF
once,TRBD2,TRBV4-1,TRBJ2-5,TGCGCCAGCAGCTACACTAGCGGGAGCCAAGAGACCCAGTACTTC,CASSYTSGSQETQYF
once,-,TRBV19,TRBJ1-1,TGTGCCAGTAGTATAGGCTCATTAGGGGTAAAGGGCATGAACACTGAAGCTTTCTTT,CASSIGSLGVKGMNTEAFF
-,-,TRBV7-9,TRBJ2-7,TGTGCCAGCACCCCGACAGGCAAGAAGCACGAGCAGTACTTC,CASTPTGKKHEQYF
once,TRBD2,TRBV6-2/TRBV6-3,TRBJ2-1,TGTGCCAGCAGTTACAGGCCTAGCGGGACCTCCTACAATGAGCAGTTCTTC,CASSYRPSGTSYNEQFF
-,TRBD1,TRBV6-5,TRBJ1-2,TGTGCCAGCAGTTACGACAGGGTCAGAGGCTATGGCTACACCTTC,CASSYDRVRGYGYTF
few,-,TRBV4-3,TRBJ1-1,TGCGCCAGCAGCCAAGAGCGGGGGGTTGGGACTGAAGCTTTCTTT,CASSQERGVGTEAFF
-,TRBD2,TRBV11-2,TRBJ2-1,TGTGCCAGCACCACCGGGACTAGCGGAAACAATGAGCAGTTCTTC,CASTTGTSGNNEQFF
-,TRBD2,TRBV6-2/TRBV6-3,TRBJ2-2,TGTGCCAGCAGCTCCGTCCTCAGGACTAGCGGGAGGGCGAACACCGGGGAGCTGTTTTTT,CASSSVLRTSGRANTGELFF
once,TRBD2,TRBV27,TRBJ2-7,TGTGCCAGCAGACCAATAGCGGGGAGCTCCTACGAGCAGTACTTC,CASRPIAGSSYEQYF
-,TRBD2,TRBV2,TRBJ2-5,TGTGCCAGCAGGAGACTAGCGGGAGGGCAAGTGACCCAGTACTTC,CASRRLAGGQVTQYF
-,-,TRBV6-1,TRBJ1-6,TGTGCCAGCAGTGAATCCACAGTTCAAAATTCACCCCTCCACTTT,CASSESTVQNSPLHF
-,TRBD1,TRBV7-2,TRBJ1-5,TGTGCCAGCAGCCTTACAGGGGGCATTAGCAATCAGCCCCAGCATTTT,CASSLTGGISNQPQHF
-,TRBD2,TRBV9,TRBJ2-1,TGTGCCAGCAGCGGTCAAGGGAGGGCCGAGGGTGAGCAGTTCTTC,CASSGQGRAEGEQFF
once,TRBD2,TRBV5-4,TRBJ2-7,TGTGCCAGCAGCTTGGTCGTGCCTAGCGGGAGGGCCGAGCAGTACTTC,CASSLVVPSGRAEQYF
-,TRBD1,TRBV7-2,TRBJ1-5,TGTGCCAGCAGCTTGGCAGGGGGCCAGCATCAGCCCCAGCATTTT,CASSLAGGQHQPQHF
-,-,TRBV19,TRBJ2-2,TGTGCCAGTAGTATCGGGACACCCTACACCGGGGAGCTGTTTTTT,CASSIGTPYTGELFF
-,-,TRBV30,TRBJ2-1,TGTGCCTGGAGGATAATAGCTGGTCTCGGCAATGAGCAGTTCTTC,CAWRIIAGLGNEQFF
-,-,TRBV19,TRBJ1-1,TGTGCCAGTAGTATTGGTACGAGAACTGAAGCTTTCTTT,CASSIGTRTEAFF